These 5 T cell receptor beta chains share one sample of origin, sequenced in a study of T cells expressing NK-cell markers. TCRdb reworked the 5' RACE reads into one entry per CDR3 protein, no DNA. This sample's table has about 150,000 distinct CDR3 sequences. Material for sequencing was blood T cells: a sorted CD56 or NKG2C T cell subset, CD4+ or CD8+ T cells, or bulk PBMC T cells (not recorded which). These receptors all come from a woman aged 45 to 65 in good health.

This chain links TRBV24-1 with TRBJ2-5; TCRdb returns TRBD2, unconfirmable since there is no DNA. Germline V gene sequence: CDR1 KGHDR, CDR2 SFDVKD. CDR3 length: 13 amino acids. CDR3 region: CATSQTGRETQYF.

The genes are TRBV27 and TRBJ1-2; TCRdb lists TRBD1, though no DNA is available to test this call. From germline, CDR1 is MNHEY and CDR2 SMNVEV (reference sequence). The CDR3 is 17 amino acids. This CDR3 reads CASKSRQGAEKLYGYTF.

The chain carries TRBV19 and TRBJ1-5. The CDR3 is 14 residues long. The germline gives CDR1 LNHDA, CDR2 SQIVND (reference sequence). The CDR3 spells CASNWYDSNQPQHF.

The genes are TRBV27 and TRBJ2-5; TCRdb lists TRBD2, though no DNA is available to test this call. This CDR3 is 15 amino acids long. Germline V gene data show CDR1 as MNHEY and CDR2 as SMNVEV (reference sequence). The CDR3 protein is CASSLSSAGVETQYF.

The chain carries TRBV5-6 and TRBJ2-2; TCRdb selects TRBD2, and the lack of DNA leaves this call unchecked. CDR1 SGHDT and CDR2 YYEEEE come from the germline V gene. The CDR3 consists of 15 residues. The CDR3 sequence: CASSLGALQTGELFF. Full variable domain (outside the CDR3, taken from reference TRBV5-6 and TRBJ2-2): DAGVTQSPTHLIKTRGQQVTLRCSPKSGHDTVSWYQQALGQGPQFIFQYYEEEERQRGNFPDRFSGHQFPNYSSELNVNALLLGDSALYLCASSLGALQTGELFFGEGSRLTVL.